One and the same sample provided the 22 T cell receptor beta chains below, sequenced in a study of T cell clonality in common variable immunodeficiency. Using immunoSEQ multiplex PCR, the repertoire was profiled, and TCRdb retains in-frame clones only, with some absent. The sample holds about 52,000 clones, and no clone turns up only once. Material for sequencing was peripheral blood mononuclear cells. Receptors were obtained from a person aged 18 to 75 in good health.

This clone was detected many times. The CDR3 end is not reached by the read, which stops 3 residues before it; the germline J gene fills it in. The chain joins TRBV5-6 to TRBJ1-2; a weak D match, TRBD1 (6 bases). CDR1 is SGHDT, CDR2 YYEEEE, per germline. The CDR3 covers 15 residues. V was trimmed by 1 base and J by 6 bases, leaving 16 bases between them. CDR3 sequence: CASSLLVVGADGYTF. The sequenced part of the CDR3 DNA is TGTGCCAGCAGCTTGTTGGTCGTGGGGGCGGATGGC.

Comment on this clone: The read halts 3 residues ahead of the CDR3 end, with the missing end drawn from the germline J gene. This chain uses TRBV6-1 with TRBJ1-2; weak D call: TRBD1 (5 bases). CDR1 MNHNS and CDR2 SASEGT come from the germline V gene. This CDR3 spans 15 amino acids. The CDR3 here is CASSDWAGEGYDYTF. The covered CDR3 bases are TGTGCCAGCAGTGATTGGGCGGGGGAGGGTTACGAC.

This clone was seen repeatedly, ten times or more. The read ends 3 residues before the CDR3 terminus; that terminus is restored from the germline J gene. The chain couples TRBV2 to TRBJ2-5, with a weak D call TRBD1 (6 bases). CDR3 length equals 16 residues. Germline V gene sequence: CDR1 SNHLY, CDR2 FYNNEI. Trimming left V 6 bases short and J 5 bases short, with 22 bases between. The covered CDR3 bases are TGTGCCAGCAGCAATATTATGACAGGCCCTCGGGAGACC. This gives the protein CASSNIMTGPRET. The complete CDR3 protein is CASSNIMTGPRETQYF.

This clone has ten or more counts. With the read ending 3 residues before the CDR3 end, the germline J gene is used to fill in that end. The rearrangement links TRBV2 to TRBJ2-7; D may be TRBD1 (8 bases). The V end was cut by 3 bases, the J end by 6 bases, with 15 bases between. Germline lookup yields CDR1 SNHLY and CDR2 FYNNEI. CDR3 length: 14 amino acids. The CDR3 sequence is CASSDSSGTGEQYF. CDR3 DNA, as far as it was read: TGTGCCAGCAGTGATTCGAGCGGGACAGGCGAG.

About this clone: The sequenced fragment ends 3 residues before the CDR3 boundary, so the rest is inferred from the germline J gene. The chain couples TRBV7-6 to TRBJ2-4; 9 positions match TRBD1. The CDR3 is 16 residues long. Germline assignment: CDR1 SGHVS and CDR2 FNYEAQ. The DNA read from the CDR3 is TGTGCCAGCAGCTTGGACGTTGGGACAGGGCCTAGGGGT. Translation gives CASSLDVGTGPRG. The full CDR3 sequence reads CASSLDVGTGPRGQYF.

This clone has ten or more counts. The CDR3 end lies 3 residues beyond the end of the read and is filled in from the germline J gene. J is TRBJ1-5 and V is TRBV20-1, with a weak D call TRBD1 (6 bases). Germline loops: CDR1 DFQATT, CDR2 SNEGSKA (reference sequence). The CDR3 runs to 17 residues. Trimming took off 0 bases at V and 4 bases at J, with 19 bases between the two ends. CDR3 in amino acids: CSARDVVFGRGNQPQHF. Incomplete CDR3 DNA: TGCAGTGCTAGAGATGTGGTGTTTGGCAGGGGTAATCAGCCC.

As for this clone: The read halts 3 residues ahead of the CDR3 end, with the missing end drawn from the germline J gene. The chain employs TRBV30 and TRBJ1-2; D uncertain. Germline CDR1 reads GTSNPN; CDR2 reads SVGIG (reference sequence). The CDR3 contains 14 residues. The covered CDR3 bases are TGTGCCTGGAGTGCCTCTAGCGTTACAGATACC. Encoded protein: CAWSASSVTDT. The entire CDR3 reads CAWSASSVTDTYTF.

This clone was picked up many times. The CDR3 loop reads CSATLGTGRTNEKLFF. Partial CDR3 DNA: TGCAGTGCTACCCTTGGAACAGGGCGGACTAATGAAAAA. The V gene is TRBV20-1, the J gene TRBJ1-4; D is possibly TRBD1 (6 bases). The read terminates 3 residues ahead of where the CDR3 ends, so the germline J gene completes it. Trimming stripped 4 bases from V and 2 bases from J, with 17 bases between. The germline CDR1 and CDR2 sequences are DFQATT and SNEGSKA (reference sequence). The CDR3 length is 16 residues.

This clone came up many times. Sequencing ends 3 residues short of the CDR3 end; the germline J gene provides the rest. The gene calls are TRBV19 and TRBJ1-1, with 8 bases lining up with TRBD1. This CDR3 contains 15 residues. Trimming at V came to 3 bases and at J to 4 bases, leaving 7 bases not matched to a gene. Per the germline V gene, CDR1 is LNHDA and CDR2 is SQIVND (reference sequence). The sequenced part of the CDR3 DNA is TGTGCCAGTAGTATGGGTTCAGGGGGCTTCACTGAA. Amino acids: CASSMGSGGFTE. The CDR3 reads in full as CASSMGSGGFTEAFF.

This clone was recorded many times. The CDR3 extends 3 residues past the end of the read, so its final part is completed from the germline J gene. The rearrangement links TRBV30 to TRBJ1-4, with D possibly TRBD1 on 5 matching bases. The CDR3 spans 16 residues. Trimming left V 1 base short and J 8 bases short, with 20 bases between. Germline V lookup: CDR1 GTSNPN, CDR2 SVGIG (reference sequence). The CDR3 DNA, read in part, is TGTGCCTGGAGTGCGTCAATATATCCCCACAGGGAAAAA. Translation: CAWSASIYPHREK. The full-length CDR3 reads as CAWSASIYPHREKLFF.

This clone was seen ten or more times. The read ends 3 residues before the CDR3 terminus; that terminus is restored from the germline J gene. The chain is built from TRBV30 and TRBJ2-1; 12 bases are shared with TRBD2. The CDR3 consists of 15 residues. The V gene's germline CDR1 is GTSNPN and CDR2 SVGIG (reference sequence). J lost 6 bases, V lost 3 bases, and 6 bases had no gene match. Incomplete CDR3 DNA: TGTGCCTGGAGGGCCCTAGCGGGAGGGCCCAATGAG. Its protein product is CAWRALAGGPNE. The CDR3 in its entirety is CAWRALAGGPNEQFF.

This clone showed up just a few times. The DNA read from the CDR3 is TGTGCCAGCAGCCCAGGGGACAGACTATACGAC. This translates into CASSPGDRLYD. The CDR3 in full is CASSPGDRLYDYTF. This chain connects TRBV7-2 to TRBJ1-2; TRBD1 agrees at 7 bases. The sequenced fragment ends 3 residues before the CDR3 boundary, so the rest is inferred from the germline J gene. The CDR3 sequence is 14 residues long. CDR1 and CDR2 (germline): SGHTA, FQGNSA. The whole variable domain, remainder taken from reference TRBV7-2 and TRBJ1-2, is GAGVSQSPSNKVTEKGKDVELRCDPISGHTALYWYRQSLGQGLEFLIYFQGNSAPDKSGLPSDRFSAERTGGSVSTLTIQRTQQEDSAVYLCASSPGDRLYDYTFGSGTRLTVV.

This clone was observed at least ten times. The sequenced fragment ends 3 residues before the CDR3 boundary, so the rest is inferred from the germline J gene. V gene TRBV5-1 combines with J gene TRBJ2-7; 7 nucleotides line up with TRBD1. V dropped 0 bases and J dropped 1; count of bases not matched to a gene: 4. This CDR3 contains 15 residues. CDR1 and CDR2 (germline): SGHRS, YFSETQ. The covered CDR3 bases are TGCGCCAGCAGCTTGGCCCCGGGACAGTCCTACGAG. Amino acids: CASSLAPGQSYE. The whole CDR3 sequence is CASSLAPGQSYEQYF.

Regarding this clone: The missing CDR3 end, 3 residues past where the read stops, is filled in from the germline J gene. This sequence joins TRBV10-2 and TRBJ2-7; 9 bases are a match to TRBD1. The CDR3 is made up of 15 amino acids. The V gene end was trimmed by 8 bases and the J gene end by 2 bases; junction bases not matched to a gene: 10. Germline V gene lookup returns CDR1 WSHSY and CDR2 SAAADI. The CDR3 sequence: CASASGQGGTYEQYF. The sequenced CDR3 bases are TGCGCCAGCGCTTCGGGACAGGGCGGGACCTACGAG.

With regard to this clone: The CDR3 extends 3 residues past the end of the read, so its final part is completed from the germline J gene. The chain couples TRBV2 to TRBJ1-1; D ambiguous. Germline CDR1 is SNHLY and CDR2 is FYNNEI. The germline V and J ends were trimmed by 9 bases and 1 base, with 6 bases remaining between them. The CDR3 totals 11 residues. This CDR3 reads CARSKNTEAFF. CDR3 DNA (partial): TGTGCCAGGTCTAAGAACACTGAA.

This clone was counted ten times or more. The sequence runs out 3 residues before the end of the CDR3; the remainder is reconstructed from the germline J gene. The V gene is TRBV18, the J gene TRBJ2-5; a weak D match, TRBD2 (6 bases). CDR3 length: 13 amino acids. Germline V gene sequence: CDR1 KGHSH, CDR2 LQKENI. The V and J ends lost 8 bases and 0 bases respectively, with 10 bases between them. CDR3 residues: CASTRLDQETQYF. Incomplete CDR3 DNA: TGTGCCAGCACACGACTAGACCAAGAGACC.

At least ten counts were recorded for this clone. The observed sequence ends 3 residues before the CDR3 terminus, with the missing tail filled in from the germline J gene. This chain links TRBV20-1 with TRBJ1-2; no firm D call. Trimming stripped 6 bases from V and 4 bases from J, with 15 bases between. The CDR3 contains 13 residues. CDR1 is DFQATT and CDR2 is SNEGSKA in the germline V gene (reference sequence). The chain's CDR3 is CSAPVAGSYGYTF. CDR3 bases read: TGCAGTGCCCCCGTCGCAGGCTCCTATGGC.

This clone came up many times. The CDR3 is cut off 3 residues early in the read; its end comes from the germline J gene. The J gene is TRBJ2-6, the V gene TRBV18, with D hard to call. The V gene lost 1 base and the J gene lost 1 base, with 5 bases spanning the gap. The length of the CDR3 is 15 residues. Per germline, CDR1 KGHSH and CDR2 LQKENI. Partial CDR3 DNA: TGTGCCAGCTCACCACAGGTTTCTGGGGCCAACGTC. This encodes CASSPQVSGANV. The full CDR3 sequence reads CASSPQVSGANVLTF.

This clone was counted ten times or more. CDR3 region: CASSPPGGLALDNEQFF. The DNA read from the CDR3 is TGTGCCAGCTCACCCCCGGGGGGACTAGCGCTTGACAATGAG. The rearrangement links TRBV18 to TRBJ2-1; 10 bases fit TRBD2. The sequence runs out 3 residues before the end of the CDR3; the remainder is reconstructed from the germline J gene. Germline V gives CDR1 KGHSH, CDR2 LQKENI. Trimming cost V 3 bases and J 5 bases; bases outside gene matches: 10. This CDR3 is 17 amino acids long.

This clone was seen at least ten times. The read terminates 3 residues before the CDR3 end, so the remaining end is supplied by the germline J gene. The chain links TRBV6-2 or TRBV6-3 to TRBJ2-7; 9 bases map to TRBD2. Germline lookup yields CDR1 MNHEY and CDR2 SVGEGT. This CDR3 region has 14 residues. V was clipped by 5 bases and J by 6 bases; unmatched bases: 8. CDR3 region: CASSHPGTSPEQYF. The part of the CDR3 DNA that was read is TGTGCCAGCAGTCACCCCGGGACTAGCCCCGAG.

This clone was picked up many times. The CDR3 extends 3 residues past the end of the read, so its final part is completed from the germline J gene. The V call is TRBV19, the J call TRBJ1-2; 8 nucleotides line up with TRBD1. Germline values: CDR1 LNHDA, CDR2 SQIVND (reference sequence). J gave up 3 bases and V 7 bases, and 16 bases lay outside the gene matches. CDR3 length equals 17 residues. The CDR3 sequence is CASTSDRGDSQYYGYTF. The CDR3 DNA, read in part, is TGTGCCAGTACCTCAGACAGGGGTGATTCGCAGTACTATGGC.

This clone was picked up many times. With the read ending 3 residues before the CDR3 end, the germline J gene is used to fill in that end. The genes are TRBV5-4 and TRBJ2-3, with TRBD2 matching over 7 bases. Unmatched junction bases numbered 11, after V lost 2 bases and J lost 5 bases. This CDR3 is 16 amino acids long. Per the germline V gene, CDR1 is SGHNT and CDR2 is YYREEE (reference sequence). CDR3 DNA, as far as it was read: TGTGCCAGCAGCTTAAAGAGGGCGGCGGGAGTAGATACG. This sequence encodes CASSLKRAAGVDT. The complete CDR3 protein is CASSLKRAAGVDTQYF.